The TCR beta chain described here comes from a study of blood T cell repertoires in COVID-19. About the research overall: The United States, Italy and Spain provided the acute and convalescent COVID-19 samples. T cells, B-cell-depleted T cells, or PBMCs provided the cDNA or gDNA that served as material.

Seattle-derived patients entered the study during active infection and were followed longitudinally. The germline V gene has CDR1 LGHDT and CDR2 YNNKEL (reference sequence). The CDR3 has 14 residues. Trimming removed 1 base at V and 6 bases at J, with 11 bases between. Original data processing: Nucleated cell number was recorded as an estimate derived from reference gene primer amplification. Clones were sequenced by immunoSEQ multiplex PCR, and TCRdb holds only the in-frame ones, with some missing. V and J calls and clone size are given by that table; D and trimming were obtained from the DNA. The sample records more than 150,000 clones, roughly 80% being singletons.

The sequence was obtained from a woman aged 80 or over with COVID-19, enrolled during active disease. The chain combines TRBV3-1 (or the pseudogene TRBV3-2) with TRBJ2-3; D gene ambiguous. The sample comprised peripheral blood. The CDR3 sequence: CASSQVLSGDTQYF. CDR3 bases: TGTGCCAGCAGCCAAGTACTGTCCGGGGATACGCAGTATTTT.